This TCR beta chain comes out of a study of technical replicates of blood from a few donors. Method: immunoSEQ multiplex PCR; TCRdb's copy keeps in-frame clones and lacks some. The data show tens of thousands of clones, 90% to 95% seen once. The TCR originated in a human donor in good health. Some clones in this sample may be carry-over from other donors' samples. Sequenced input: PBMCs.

CDR3 residues: CASSLWGRKGQPQHF. CDR3 sequence (DNA): TGTGCCAGCAGCTTGTGGGGGCGGAAGGGTCAGCCCCAGCATTTT. V is TRBV5-5 and J is TRBJ1-5, with D perhaps matching TRBD1 (6 bases). This CDR3 contains 15 residues. Germline lookup yields CDR1 SGHKS and CDR2 YYEKEE (reference sequence). Trimming shortened V by 1 base and J by 6 bases, and 14 bases separated the two germline ends.